This T cell receptor (beta chain) was sequenced during a study of human T cells and chemical hapten exposure (dated by TCRdb to about 2021). About the investigation overall: For sensitization, 2% DPC in acetone was applied to an approximately 2 cm by approximately 2 cm area of upper inner arm skin. Throughout the roughly 25-week study period, patients were also given weekly therapeutic DPC doses on the scalp. Patch testing on the upper back used Finn chambers containing 0.01% DPC, with scoring done after 6 days according to International Contact Dermatitis Research Group standards. Alopecia areata with under or over 50% scalp involvement, alopecia totalis and alopecia universalis were represented in the patient cohort, which was mostly female. The libraries were sequenced as a pool, and the TCR yield per sample differed mostly because of small variations in library volumes within the pool. The study tracked peripheral blood TCR repertoire changes in vivo during primary and secondary sensitization to the hapten diphenylcyclopropenone (DPC) in alopecia patients. Patient blood was sampled pre-sensitization (week 0) and at 2, 6 and about 24 weeks after DPC sensitization. Around 30 alopecia patients provided blood for TCR sequencing at one to four time points (pre-sensitization, 2, 6 and 24 weeks).

Study-level results and caveats: Repeated subsampling changed both the strength of the expansion versus patch-test correlation and the threshold at which the correlation became significant. Patch test score correlated positively with the number of PT1 expanded TCRs, reaching significance at thresholds 8, 16 and 32 but not at 4. All patients had alopecia, a presumed autoimmune disease, so their immune response might differ from that of healthy individuals. Significantly more large CDR3 similarity clusters were formed by expanded TCRs than by pre-sensitization or healthy control sets, consistent with antigen-driven responses. DPC sensitization did not change the number of TCRs with a frequency above 1 in 1000, and there was no evidence of changes in global repertoire structure.

Receptor libraries were prepared by RACE. Sequencer: NextSeq 500. Library preparation attached unique molecular identifiers to individual cDNA molecules for quantitative, reproducible TCR counting. From each blood RNA sample, both TCR alpha and TCR beta chains were sequenced. Regarding the original processing steps: The median number of TCRs per sample was around 96,000, ranging from roughly 23,224 to 690,600. V, J and CDR3 annotation of the TCR reads was carried out using the Decombinator software suite. Every sample was subsampled to the same number of TCRs (28,000) for the PS versus PT1 abundance plots. Expanded TCRs were defined as absent before sensitization and observed at least eight times at the 2-week time point. TCRdb itself trimmed the public reads at Q25 with fastp, ran MiXCR and retained productive beta chains. Records with the same CDR3 protein are collapsed into one entry carrying the most frequent genes and DNA. The V and J calls were not made by the authors but by TCRdb's processing. The sample table records some 82,000 distinct CDR3 sequences; 5% to 8.5% of these occur just once. The ten most abundant clones make up 1% to 1.5% of the sample.

What this sample's time point label stands for: patch test 2, 6 weeks after DPC sensitization. The meaning of the sample's treatment or condition label: therapeutic diphenylcyclopropenone sensitization with weekly scalp DPC. Blood at each patch-test visit was drawn before the patch test was applied. Patients were considered eligible if aged 18 to 70, diagnosed with alopecia and deemed suitable for DPC therapy, and patients were excluded if pregnant. Total RNA was extracted from unfractionated whole blood collected in Tempus Blood RNA tubes. The CDR3 covers 14 residues, taking in both the cysteine and the phenylalanine. Kept here is only the CDR3 DNA, which spans 42 bases and is read in frame from base 1. Trimming removed 5 bases from V and 7 bases from J; the gene matches leave 6 bases unexplained. For CDR1 and CDR2, the germline V gene lists SGHTA and FQGNSA. This clonotype was observed many times. This receptor's antigen is unknown. The input lacks base qualities; no much larger clone sits a single base away.

Recombination linked TRBV7-2 to TRBJ2-3, with 10 bases in between that match TRBD1. The sequence was collected from a woman aged 30 to 39 with alopecia areata. Some clones in this sample may be carry-over from other donors' samples. This specimen consisted of whole blood, obtained in connection with sensitization to the hapten diphenylcyclopropenone (DPC). The CDR3 sequence is CASSLWDRGNTQYF. The nucleotide sequence reads as follows: TGTGCCAGCAGCCTGTGGGACAGGGGAAATACGCAGTATTTT.